The rows below give T cell receptor beta chains drawn from one sample of a study of blood T cell repertoires in COVID-19. Method: immunoSEQ multiplex PCR; TCRdb's copy keeps in-frame clones and lacks some. This table holds about 74,000 clones, approximately 80% found once. Sequencing input: peripheral blood. The receptors stem from a human donor in a cohort sampled during active COVID-19. The CDR3 runs from the conserved cysteine through the conserved F or W. Fields, in order: V gene, D gene, clone size, J gene, CDR3 protein, CDR3 DNA. A D gene is named only where the DNA matches it firmly. Some rows mark clone size as missing; the rest say once, few, many or name a class of expanded clone.

v_call: TRBV9
d_call: .
clone_size: .
j_call: TRBJ2-1
cdr3_aa: CASSGLRDSYNEQFF
cdr3_nt: TGTGCCAGCAGCGGCCTACGAGACTCCTACAATGAGCAGTTCTTC

v_call: TRBV7-9
d_call: .
clone_size: .
j_call: TRBJ1-4
cdr3_aa: CASSLRSQGQEKLFF
cdr3_nt: TGTGCCAGCAGCTTAAGGTCGCAGGGGCAAGAAAAACTGTTTTTT

v_call: TRBV2
d_call: .
clone_size: .
j_call: TRBJ1-4
cdr3_aa: CASSGRTGGPNEKLFF
cdr3_nt: TGTGCCAGCAGTGGAAGGACCGGAGGCCCTAATGAAAAACTGTTTTTT

v_call: TRBV7-2
d_call: .
clone_size: .
j_call: TRBJ1-6
cdr3_aa: CASSLKRGRSYNSPLHF
cdr3_nt: TGTGCCAGCAGTTTAAAAAGGGGCCGCTCCTATAATTCACCCCTCCACTTT

v_call: TRBV7-3
d_call: TRBD2
clone_size: .
j_call: TRBJ2-3
cdr3_aa: CASSGSGSTADTQYF
cdr3_nt: TGTGCCAGCAGCGGTAGCGGGAGTACGGCAGATACGCAGTATTTT

v_call: TRBV9
d_call: TRBD1
clone_size: .
j_call: TRBJ2-7
cdr3_aa: CASSASVTGIYEQYF
cdr3_nt: TGTGCCAGCAGCGCATCAGTGACAGGGATCTACGAGCAGTACTTC

v_call: TRBV9
d_call: TRBD1
clone_size: .
j_call: TRBJ2-1
cdr3_aa: CASSGDRASYNEQFF
cdr3_nt: TGTGCCAGCAGCGGTGACAGGGCGTCCTACAATGAGCAGTTCTTC

v_call: TRBV30
d_call: TRBD1
clone_size: .
j_call: TRBJ1-5
cdr3_aa: CAWSSDRDQPQHF
cdr3_nt: TGTGCCTGGAGTTCCGACAGGGATCAGCCCCAGCATTTT

v_call: TRBV7-2
d_call: .
clone_size: once
j_call: TRBJ2-2
cdr3_aa: CASSYDRTHTGELFF
cdr3_nt: TGTGCCAGCAGTTACGACAGGACCCACACCGGGGAGCTGTTTTTT

v_call: TRBV6-5
d_call: TRBD2
clone_size: .
j_call: TRBJ2-2
cdr3_aa: CASSPSGVTGELFF
cdr3_nt: TGTGCCAGCAGCCCAAGCGGGGTCACCGGGGAGCTGTTTTTT

v_call: TRBV5-1
d_call: TRBD1
clone_size: few
j_call: TRBJ1-1
cdr3_aa: CASSSPGQGFTEAFF
cdr3_nt: TGCGCCAGCAGCTCGCCGGGACAGGGGTTTACTGAAGCTTTCTTT

v_call: TRBV5-1
d_call: .
clone_size: .
j_call: TRBJ2-7
cdr3_aa: CASSLQGRTYEQYF
cdr3_nt: TGCGCCAGCAGCTTGCAGGGGCGAACCTACGAGCAGTACTTC

v_call: TRBV7-2
d_call: TRBD1
clone_size: .
j_call: TRBJ2-2
cdr3_aa: CASSLVRGPTGELFF
cdr3_nt: TGTGCCAGCAGCTTAGTCAGGGGGCCCACCGGGGAGCTGTTTTTT

v_call: TRBV28
d_call: .
clone_size: .
j_call: TRBJ2-1
cdr3_aa: CASSLTGIEQFF
cdr3_nt: TGTGCCAGCAGTTTAACCGGGATTGAGCAGTTCTTC

v_call: TRBV9
d_call: TRBD1
clone_size: few
j_call: TRBJ1-3
cdr3_aa: CASSVDPGQGNTIYF
cdr3_nt: TGTGCCAGCAGCGTGGATCCGGGACAGGGAAACACCATATATTTT

v_call: TRBV4-3
d_call: TRBD2
clone_size: .
j_call: TRBJ2-2
cdr3_aa: CASSQEGLAGGLNTGELFF
cdr3_nt: TGCGCCAGCAGCCAAGAGGGACTAGCGGGGGGCTTGAACACCGGGGAGCTGTTTTTT

v_call: TRBV19
d_call: .
clone_size: once
j_call: TRBJ2-3
cdr3_aa: CASRGTGRADTQYF
cdr3_nt: TGTGCCAGTAGGGGTACAGGGAGGGCAGATACGCAGTATTTT

v_call: TRBV7-2
d_call: TRBD2
clone_size: .
j_call: TRBJ2-1
cdr3_aa: CASSTPSGGARYEQFF
cdr3_nt: TGTGCCAGCAGCACCCCGAGCGGGGGGGCCCGGTACGAGCAGTTCTTC

v_call: TRBV13
d_call: .
clone_size: .
j_call: TRBJ2-3
cdr3_aa: CASSPPGAFTDTQYF
cdr3_nt: TGTGCCAGCAGCCCCCCGGGAGCGTTCACAGATACGCAGTATTTT

v_call: TRBV13
d_call: TRBD2
clone_size: .
j_call: TRBJ2-3
cdr3_aa: CASSLRLAVTDTQYF
cdr3_nt: TGTGCCAGCAGCTTAAGGCTAGCGGTCACAGATACGCAGTATTTT